This is a list of T cell receptor beta chains from one sample in a study of metastatic and nonmetastatic thyroid tumors. MiXCR re-clonotyped the PCR reads for TCRdb. In the table there are 30,000 or so clones, around 32% of which are singletons. The material sequenced was blood. These receptors all stem from a female donor with papillary thyroid cancer or a benign thyroid nodule (not recorded which). Some clones in this sample may be carry-over from other donors' samples. Each CDR3 is given with its conserved first and last residue. The D gene is left open where the match is weak. For some rows the clone size is stated as once, few or many, or as a class when expanded; others skip it.

few,TRBV11-2,TRBJ2-1,.,CASILGGTAYYYNEQFF,TGTGCCAGCATCTTGGGGGGAACAGCGTATTACTACAATGAGCAGTTCTTC
many,TRBV18,TRBJ1-2,.,CASSPGLNYGYTF,TGTGCCAGCTCACCCGGTCTGAACTATGGCTACACCTTC
many,TRBV4-1,TRBJ1-2,.,CASSQEEGGHYGYTF,TGCGCCAGCAGCCAAGAAGAGGGGGGTCATTATGGCTACACCTTC
.,TRBV7-3,TRBJ2-1,TRBD2,CASSLIRQAGVSKQFF,TGTGCCAGCAGCTTAATTCGTCAGGCGGGAGTATCTAAACAGTTCTTC
many,TRBV19,TRBJ1-3,.,CASSMGRTDNSGNTIYF,TGTGCCAGTAGTATGGGGAGGACAGACAACTCTGGAAACACCATATATTTT
few,TRBV24-1,TRBJ2-5,.,CATSDLMETQYF,TGTGCCACCAGTGATTTGATGGAGACCCAGTACTTC
.,TRBV5-6,TRBJ2-3,TRBD2,CASSWVTSGGLDTQYF,TGTGCCAGCAGCTGGGTGACTAGCGGGGGCCTAGATACGCAGTATTTT
.,TRBV20-1,TRBJ2-7,.,CSARDPEGITEEQYF,TGCAGTGCTAGAGACCCAGAGGGGATCACGGAAGAGCAGTACTTC
.,TRBV19,TRBJ2-2,TRBD1,CARTGQKNTGELFF,TGTGCCAGAACGGGACAGAAGAACACCGGGGAGCTGTTTTTT
few,TRBV15,TRBJ2-1,TRBD1,CATSGLGQGNYNEQFF,TGTGCCACCAGCGGGTTGGGACAGGGTAATTACAATGAGCAGTTCTTC
few,TRBV18,TRBJ2-7,.,CASSPGPYEQYF,TGTGCCAGCTCACCAGGACCGTACGAGCAGTACTTC
.,TRBV12-3/TRBV12-4,TRBJ1-3,.,CASRRRESGNTIHF,TGTGCCAGCAGGCGTAGGGAATCTGGAAACACCATACATTTC
.,TRBV6-4,TRBJ2-7,TRBD1,CASSAYRGTYYEQYF,TGTGCCAGCAGTGCGTACAGGGGGACCTACTACGAGCAATACTTC
few,TRBV6-5,TRBJ1-5,.,CASSYRPPSNQPQHF,TGTGCCAGCAGTTACCGCCCCCCGAGCAATCAGCCCCAGCATTTT
many,TRBV9,TRBJ1-2,TRBD1,CASSDDAGTGGGYTF,TGTGCCAGCAGTGACGACGCAGGGACAGGGGGCGGCTACACCTTC
.,TRBV20-1,TRBJ2-3,.,CSALRRRGADTQYF,TGCAGTGCCCTCAGGCGGAGGGGGGCGGATACGCAGTATTTT
.,TRBV5-1,TRBJ2-7,TRBD2,CASISYVGEREVSDEQYF,TGCGCCAGCATATCATATGTTGGGGAGCGGGAGGTATCAGACGAGCAGTACTTC
few,TRBV6-1,TRBJ2-1,.,CASSELYGGLGEQFF,TGTGCCAGCAGTGAACTGTACGGGGGCCTCGGTGAGCAGTTCTTC
.,TRBV5-1,TRBJ1-6,TRBD1,CASRGQGAADSPLHF,TGCGCCAGCAGGGGACAGGGCGCGGCGGATTCACCCCTCCACTTT
few,TRBV2,TRBJ2-7,.,CASSANSARFYGQYF,TGTGCCAGCAGTGCCAACAGTGCCCGGTTTTACGGGCAGTACTTC
.,TRBV20-1,TRBJ2-4,.,CSAKRPGSNIQYF,TGCAGTGCCAAAAGACCAGGTTCCAACATTCAGTACTTC
.,TRBV3-1,TRBJ1-2,.,CASSRDRSFNYCYTF,TGTGCCAGCAGCCGAGACAGAAGCTTTAACTATTGCTACACCTTC
few,TRBV15,TRBJ1-2,.,CATSRGGTWALYGYTF,TGTGCCACCAGCAGAGGAGGGACATGGGCCCTGTATGGCTACACCTTC
many,TRBV24-1,TRBJ2-7,.,CATSDGALSSYEQYF,TGTGCCACCAGTGATGGGGCCCTCAGCTCCTACGAGCAGTACTTC
.,TRBV3-1,TRBJ2-6,TRBD1,CASIQDRGASGATVLTF,TGTGCCAGCATCCAAGACAGGGGGGCCTCTGGGGCCACCGTCCTGACTTTC
many,TRBV7-8,TRBJ1-4,.,CASSLGTEQFQDEKLFF,TGTGCCAGCAGCCTTGGGACCGAACAATTCCAAGATGAAAAACTGTTTTTT
.,TRBV6-1,TRBJ1-2,.,CASSRDRTNYGYTF,TGTGCCAGCAGTCGGGACCGAACTAACTATGGCTACACCTTC
few,TRBV10-3,TRBJ1-1,TRBD1,CAISESAGGITEAFF,TGTGCCATCAGTGAGTCCGCAGGGGGAATCACTGAAGCTTTCTTT
.,TRBV2,TRBJ2-7,.,CASIYPSYEQYF,TGTGCCAGCATTTATCCATCCTACGAGCAGTACTTC
few,TRBV6-1,TRBJ2-7,.,CASSEANSVAQYF,TGTGCCAGCAGTGAAGCGAACAGCGTGGCGCAGTACTTC